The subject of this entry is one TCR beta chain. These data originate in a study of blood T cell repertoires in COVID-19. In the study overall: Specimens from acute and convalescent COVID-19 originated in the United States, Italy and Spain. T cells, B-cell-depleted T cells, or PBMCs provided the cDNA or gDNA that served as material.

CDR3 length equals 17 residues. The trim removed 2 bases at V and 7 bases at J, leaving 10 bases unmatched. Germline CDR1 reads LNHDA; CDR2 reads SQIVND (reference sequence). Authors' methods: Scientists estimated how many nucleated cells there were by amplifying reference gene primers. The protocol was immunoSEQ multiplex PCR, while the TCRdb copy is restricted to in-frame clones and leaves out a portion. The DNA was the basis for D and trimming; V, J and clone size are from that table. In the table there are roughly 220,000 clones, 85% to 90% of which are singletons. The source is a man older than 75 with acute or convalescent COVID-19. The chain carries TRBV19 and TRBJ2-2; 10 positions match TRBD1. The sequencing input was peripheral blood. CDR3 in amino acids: CASSIRRDRGVSGELFF. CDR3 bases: TGTGCCAGTAGTATAAGGAGGGACAGGGGTGTCAGCGGGGAGCTGTTTTTT.